Presented here are 30 T cell receptor beta chains from one specimen sequenced in a study of identical twins. Using its own MiXCR run on the 5' RACE reads, TCRdb lists one record per CDR3 protein. The table has 600,000 to 850,000 distinct CDR3 sequences, roughly 18% seen once. The data also belong to a second study, concerning T cells expressing NK-cell markers.

What was sequenced was PBMCs. Source of these receptors: a woman aged 18 to 35 in good health.

V usage is TRBV12-3 or TRBV12-4 and J usage is TRBJ2-5, with D possibly matching TRBD2 (7 bases). This CDR3 is built from 16 residues. V was clipped by 0 bases and J by 4 bases, with 15 bases between them. CDR3 amino acids: CASSLAAGEGGETQYF. CDR3 bases: TGTGCCAGCAGTTTAGCGGCGGGAGAGGGGGGAGAGACCCAGTACTTC.

The chain uses TRBV5-1 and TRBJ2-2; D perhaps matches TRBD2 (6 bases). The CDR3 spans 14 residues. With 3 bases removed from V and 6 bases from J, the gap between germline ends came to 12 bases. Per germline, CDR1 SGHRS and CDR2 YFSETQ. Here the CDR3 reads CASSSLTGAGELFF. The DNA of the CDR3 is TGCGCCAGCAGCTCACTGACGGGAGCCGGGGAGCTGTTTTTT.

A few counts support this clonotype. This chain links TRBV9 with TRBJ2-5; D not resolved. The V end was cut by 0 bases, the J end by 5 bases, with 8 bases between. The CDR3 spans 13 residues. Germline V gene data show CDR1 as SGDLS and CDR2 as YYNGEE. The CDR3 protein is CASSVASMETQYF. The CDR3 DNA reads TGTGCCAGCAGCGTAGCAAGTATGGAGACCCAGTACTTC.

This clonotype has just a few counts. The rearrangement joins TRBV20-1 to TRBJ1-2; D is unresolved. Germline V lookup: CDR1 DFQATT, CDR2 SNEGSKA (reference sequence). The CDR3 contains 11 residues. The V end was cut by 6 bases, the J end by 4 bases, with 9 bases between. Here the CDR3 DNA reads TGCAGTGCCCCCGCGGGCTATGGCTACACCTTC. Protein sequence: CSAPAGYGYTF.

This clonotype was observed a handful of times. DNA for the CDR3: TGTGCCAGCAGCTTAGGTTGGCTGGAATACAATGAGCAGTTCTTC. It specifies CASSLGWLEYNEQFF. This chain links TRBV5-6 with TRBJ2-1; D is undetermined. V shed 2 bases and J shed 4 bases, with 13 bases lying between them. In germline, CDR1 is SGHDT, CDR2 YYEEEE. The CDR3 covers 15 residues.

This chain uses TRBV29-1 with TRBJ1-1, with D tentatively TRBD1 (5 bases). This CDR3 contains 10 residues. Trimming pared 7 bases from V and 8 bases from J, leaving 11 bases between. CDR1 and CDR2 (germline): SQVTM, ANQGSEA. CDR3 loop: CSAGRLEAFF. The CDR3 bases are TGCAGCGCGGGACGACTAGAAGCTTTCTTT.

This clonotype was counted only a few times. The genes are TRBV29-1 and TRBJ2-3, with D maybe TRBD1 (7 bases). Trimming took 1 base from V and 7 from J, leaving 15 bases between them. The V gene's germline CDR1 is SQVTM and CDR2 ANQGSEA. There are 14 residues in the CDR3. This CDR3 is CSVEGGGAGNTQYF. CDR3 DNA: TGCAGCGTTGAAGGAGGGGGCGCGGGAAATACGCAGTATTTT.

This clonotype was observed a handful of times. The rearrangement uses TRBV20-1 and TRBJ2-2; 8 positions match TRBD2. Germline V CDR1 and CDR2: DFQATT, SNEGSKA (reference sequence). CDR3 length equals 17 residues. V shed 0 bases, J shed 0 bases, and the junction held 6 bases outside the gene matches. The CDR3 coding sequence is TGCAGTGCTAGAGATCTCGGGGGGGCTTCGAACACCGGGGAGCTGTTTTTT. It is translated as CSARDLGGASNTGELFF.

This clonotype was seen a few times. The chain joins TRBV3-1 to TRBJ2-1; D remains unclear. The CDR3 extends over 13 amino acids. Germline V gives CDR1 LGHDT, CDR2 YNNKEL (reference sequence). Trimming removed 0 bases from V and 4 bases from J, with 4 bases in between. CDR3 loop: CASSQEGYNEQFF. Written as DNA, the CDR3 is TGTGCCAGCAGCCAAGAGGGGTACAATGAGCAGTTCTTC.

The sample holds a few counts of this clonotype. This sequence joins TRBV20-1 and TRBJ2-3, with TRBD1 matching over 7 bases. The CDR3 consists of 12 residues. Trimming cost V 3 bases and J 5 bases; bases outside gene matches: 2. Germline CDR1 DFQATT, CDR2 SNEGSKA (reference sequence). CDR3 nucleotide sequence: TGCAGTGCTAGGGGGACAGTAGATACGCAGTATTTT. Amino acid sequence: CSARGTVDTQYF.

This clonotype has just a few counts. The chain employs TRBV25-1 and TRBJ2-3; D uncertain. Germline V gene data show CDR1 as MGHDK and CDR2 as SYGVNS. The CDR3 consists of 14 residues. V dropped 3 bases and J dropped 1 base, with 8 bases sitting between them. For the CDR3, the DNA is TGTGCCAGCAGTGATGCCTCTCGCACAGATACGCAGTATTTT. Its protein is CASSDASRTDTQYF.

The chain joins TRBV9 to TRBJ2-7; 9 bases are shared with TRBD1. The CDR3 length is 15 residues. Germline V gene lookup returns CDR1 SGDLS and CDR2 YYNGEE. Trimming took 0 bases from V and 7 from J; bases not matched to a gene: 8. The chain's CDR3 is CASSVEGTGSGEQYF. Here the CDR3 DNA reads TGTGCCAGCAGCGTAGAGGGGACAGGGTCGGGGGAGCAGTACTTC. Based on the CDR3 plus reference TRBV9 and TRBJ2-7, the full variable domain is DSGVTQTPKHLITATGQRVTLRCSPRSGDLSVYWYQQSLDQGLQFLIQYYNGEERAKGNILERFSAQQFPDLHSELNLSSLELGDSALYFCASSVEGTGSGEQYFGPGTRLTVT.

The rearrangement uses TRBV12-3 or TRBV12-4 and TRBJ1-3; D is perhaps TRBD1 (6 bases). This CDR3 has 17 residues. V was shortened by 1 base and J by 0 bases, with 13 bases between the two germline ends. CDR3 sequence (DNA): TGTGCCAGCAGTTTAGTGGACAGAAGTTACTCTGGAAACACCATATATTTT. Amino acid sequence: CASSLVDRSYSGNTIYF.

The chain joins TRBV6-1 to TRBJ1-2; TRBD1 agrees at 7 bases. V trimming: 9 bases; J trimming: 3 bases; junction bases outside the gene matches: 4. The V gene's germline CDR1 is MNHNS and CDR2 SASEGT. The CDR3 runs 12 residues. Here the CDR3 reads CASTGTDYGYTF. The CDR3 DNA follows: TGTGCCAGTACCGGGACAGACTATGGCTACACCTTC.

This clonotype was seen many times. This sequence joins TRBV7-2 and TRBJ2-2; D unclear. Germline CDR1 is SGHTA and CDR2 is FQGNSA. The CDR3 is 14 amino acids. V lost 5 bases and J 4 bases, leaving 11 bases between the germline ends. The CDR3 DNA is TGTGCCAGCAGCACTAAAAGGGCCACCGGGGAGCTGTTTTTT. Translated: CASSTKRATGELFF.

The chain employs TRBV7-9 and TRBJ2-3; perhaps D is TRBD1 or TRBD2 (7 bases each). The germline V and J ends were trimmed by 8 bases and 6 bases, with 18 bases remaining between them. The CDR3 is made up of 14 amino acids. Per germline, CDR1 SEHNR and CDR2 FQNEAQ (reference sequence). The CDR3 reads CASGPGGASDTQYF. As DNA, the CDR3 is TGTGCCAGCGGCCCAGGGGGGGCCTCGGATACGCAGTATTTT.

This clonotype occurred a few times. The chain is built from TRBV10-3 and TRBJ2-1; 10 bases align to TRBD2. V trimming: 11 bases; J trimming: 7 bases; junction bases outside the gene matches: 11. CDR1 ENHRY and CDR2 SYGVKD come from the germline V gene. CDR3 size: 14 residues. This CDR3 reads CAVGEREGWNEQFF. The CDR3 DNA reads TGTGCCGTGGGTGAGCGGGAGGGTTGGAATGAGCAGTTCTTC.

The CDR3 loop is CSARAGQPVYGYTF. Here the CDR3 DNA reads TGCAGTGCTAGGGCAGGACAGCCGGTCTATGGCTACACCTTC. The J gene is TRBJ1-2, the V gene TRBV20-1, with D possibly TRBD1 on 6 matching bases. With 3 bases removed from V and 4 bases from J, the gap between germline ends came to 15 bases. CDR3 length: 14 amino acids. CDR1 and CDR2 from the germline V gene are DFQATT and SNEGSKA (reference sequence).

The chain joins TRBV11-2 to TRBJ2-7; 8 positions match TRBD1. CDR3 length: 15 amino acids. V lost 3 bases to trimming and J lost 3 bases; unmatched junction nucleotides: 7. CDR1 is SGHAT and CDR2 is FQNNGV in the germline V gene. CDR3 nucleotides: TGTGCCAGCAGCTTCGGACAGGGCTCCTACTACGAGCAGTACTTC. It codes for CASSFGQGSYYEQYF.

This clonotype was counted ten times or more. The rearrangement links TRBV6-5 to TRBJ1-5; D gene unclear. The CDR3 spans 13 residues. The ends were cut back, 7 bases at V and 2 bases at J, with 9 bases in the middle. The germline V gene has CDR1 MNHEY and CDR2 SVGAGI. The CDR3 loop reads CASMLTGNQPQHF. CDR3 nucleotide sequence: TGTGCCAGCATGTTAACGGGCAATCAGCCCCAGCATTTT.

The gene calls are TRBV12-3 or TRBV12-4 and TRBJ2-7; 12 nucleotides agree with TRBD2. This CDR3 is built from 14 residues. V was pared by 5 bases and J by 6 bases, with 5 bases of the junction left unmatched. The CDR3 coding sequence is TGTGCCAGCAGTCCTAGCGGGAGGGCCGTCGAGCAGTACTTC. Its translation is CASSPSGRAVEQYF.

This clonotype was detected a few times. The chain uses TRBV20-1 and TRBJ2-7; 7 bases match TRBD2. The V and J ends lost 1 base and 2 bases, in that order; junction bases with no gene match: 8. The CDR3 runs to 15 residues. Per germline, CDR1 DFQATT and CDR2 SNEGSKA (reference sequence). CDR3 nucleotides: TGCAGTGCTAGAGCCCCCACGCGGGGGACCTACGAGCAGTACTTC. It is translated as CSARAPTRGTYEQYF.

This clonotype has a handful of counts. The CDR3 here is CASSAHRGTEAFF. The CDR3 bases are TGTGCCAGCAGCGCCCACAGGGGTACTGAAGCTTTCTTT. The rearrangement joins TRBV11-2 to TRBJ1-1; 7 bases align to TRBD1. The CDR3 loop spans 13 amino acids. V lost 5 bases to trimming and J lost 5 bases; unmatched junction nucleotides: 5. The germline gives CDR1 SGHAT, CDR2 FQNNGV.

The J gene is TRBJ2-7, the V gene TRBV5-1; TRBD2 is a possible D gene (6 bases). The V gene's germline CDR1 is SGHRS and CDR2 YFSETQ. The V end was cut by 0 bases, the J end by 3 bases, with 13 bases between. This CDR3 is 15 amino acids long. CDR3 region: CASSLAVGSHYEQYF. CDR3 coding DNA: TGCGCCAGCAGCTTGGCTGTCGGGAGCCACTACGAGCAGTACTTC.

This clonotype has only a few counts. V gene TRBV20-1 combines with J gene TRBJ2-5; D unresolved. CDR3 length equals 11 residues. In germline, CDR1 is DFQATT, CDR2 SNEGSKA (reference sequence). V was clipped by 7 bases and J by 5 bases, with 11 bases between them. CDR3 loop: CSGSRSETQYF. CDR3 DNA: TGCAGTGGATCTAGGTCGGAGACCCAGTACTTC.

This clonotype was recorded a few times. The chain recombines TRBV7-9 with TRBJ2-7; D may be TRBD1 (6 bases). The CDR3 loop spans 14 amino acids. Deletions cut 5 bases from V and 3 bases from J, with 14 bases between. Germline V gene data show CDR1 as SEHNR and CDR2 as FQNEAQ (reference sequence). CDR3 in amino acids: CASSHRDTYYEQYF. Here the CDR3 DNA reads TGTGCCAGCAGCCACCGGGACACCTACTACGAGCAGTACTTC.

The sample holds a few counts of this clonotype. The V call is TRBV12-3 or TRBV12-4, the J call TRBJ1-5; D gene uncertain. There are 16 residues in the CDR3. Trimming took 3 bases from V and 5 from J, leaving 17 bases between them. The CDR3 reads CASSFSRAGSDQPQHF. The CDR3 DNA is TGTGCCAGCAGTTTTTCGCGCGCGGGGTCGGATCAGCCCCAGCATTTT.

Many counts were recorded for this clonotype. This chain uses TRBV12-3 or TRBV12-4 with TRBJ1-2; D perhaps matches TRBD1 (6 bases). V was pared by 6 bases and J by 0 bases, with 14 bases between. The length of the CDR3 is 15 residues. The CDR3 reads CASSPGQITNYGYTF. The CDR3 DNA reads as TGTGCCAGCAGCCCAGGACAGATCACTAACTATGGCTACACCTTC.

The chain employs TRBV3-1 and TRBJ1-2; no firm D call. The germline V gene has CDR1 LGHDT and CDR2 YNNKEL (reference sequence). CDR3 length: 12 amino acids. Between the trimmed V and J ends, which lost 1 base and 4 bases, there was a span of 4 bases. The CDR3 reads CASSQGFYGYTF. The CDR3 region has the DNA TGTGCCAGCAGCCAAGGCTTCTATGGCTACACCTTC.

This clonotype was seen a few times. The V gene is TRBV20-1, the J gene TRBJ2-5; 9 bases are shared with TRBD1. V lost 7 bases, J lost 4 bases, and 10 bases stayed unmatched. CDR1 is DFQATT and CDR2 is SNEGSKA in the germline V gene (reference sequence). The CDR3 length is 14 residues. DNA of the CDR3: TGCAGTGTTCCGATGACAGGGGGTTTAGAGACCCAGTACTTC. It specifies CSVPMTGGLETQYF.